What follows are 21 T cell receptor beta chains derived from one specimen sequenced in a study of blood T cell repertoires in COVID-19. Libraries were prepared by immunoSEQ multiplex PCR; TCRdb keeps only in-frame clonotypes and omits some of them. The top ten hold 2.1% of the sample, which has 230,000 or so clones, around 89% seen once. Specimen: peripheral blood. The receptor set was obtained from a woman in her sixties or seventies with COVID-19, enrolled during active disease.

The CDR3 DNA sequence: TGTGCCAGCAGCCCGGCGGTTGCGAGCTCCTACGAGCAGTACTTC. It translates to CASSPAVASSYEQYF. The gene calls are TRBV7-9 and TRBJ2-7; unclear D gene. V was cut by 5 bases and J by 0 bases, with 14 bases left in between. Germline V lookup: CDR1 SEHNR, CDR2 FQNEAQ (reference sequence). The CDR3 is 15 amino acids. The variable domain in full, completed from reference TRBV7-9 and TRBJ2-7, reads DTGVSQNPRHKITKRGQNVTFRCDPISEHNRLYWYRQTLGQGPEFLTYFQNEAQLEKSRLLSDRFSAERPKGSFSTLEIQRTEQGDSAMYLCASSPAVASSYEQYFGPGTRLTVT.

This clone has only one observation. The V gene is TRBV3-1 (or the pseudogene TRBV3-2), the J gene TRBJ2-7; TRBD1 aligns across 9 bases. This CDR3 comprises 15 residues. V gave up 1 base and J gave up 4 bases; unmatched junction bases: 5. Germline-derived CDR1 and CDR2 are LGHDT and YNNKEL (reference sequence). The CDR3 sequence is CASSQVLGQGYEQYF. The CDR3 nucleotides read TGTGCCAGCAGCCAAGTGTTAGGACAGGGGTACGAGCAGTACTTC.

Remarks on this clone: Distinct nucleotide sequences in the sample also encode this CDR3. V is TRBV18 and J is TRBJ1-1, with TRBD1 identical over 7 bases. Germline assignment: CDR1 KGHSH and CDR2 LQKENI. CDR3 length equals 13 residues. Trimming took 3 bases from V and 6 from J; bases not matched to a gene: 4. As DNA, the CDR3 is TGTGCCAGCTCACCGGACAGGCGGGCTGAAGCTTTCTTT. It is translated as CASSPDRRAEAFF.

This sequence joins TRBV5-1 and TRBJ1-6; 9 nucleotides agree with TRBD1. The trim removed 1 base at V and 7 bases at J, leaving 3 bases unmatched. In germline, CDR1 is SGHRS, CDR2 YFSETQ. The CDR3 contains 15 residues. CDR3 sequence reads: CASSLQQGANSPLHF. The CDR3 region has the DNA TGCGCCAGCAGCTTGCAACAGGGGGCAAATTCACCCCTCCACTTT.

The V and J genes are TRBV9 and TRBJ1-2; 7 bases match TRBD1. Germline V gives CDR1 SGDLS, CDR2 YYNGEE. This CDR3 is built from 13 residues. V dropped 0 bases and J dropped 7; count of bases not matched to a gene: 3. The CDR3 sequence is CASSVVGGSGYTF. For the CDR3, the DNA is TGTGCCAGCAGCGTAGTAGGGGGCTCTGGCTACACCTTC.

The chain carries TRBV7-9 and TRBJ1-1; TRBD1 aligns across 7 bases. CDR3 length: 14 residues. With 1 base clipped from V and 7 bases from J, the junction kept 6 bases outside the gene matches. CDR1 and CDR2 from the germline V gene are SEHNR and FQNEAQ (reference sequence). The CDR3 nucleotides are TGTGCCAGCAGCTTAGTAAGGGGGCTCGTTGAAGCTTTCTTT. Amino acid sequence: CASSLVRGLVEAFF.

J is TRBJ1-1 and V is TRBV6-6; 8 positions agree with TRBD1. Trimming removed 6 bases from V and 4 bases from J; junction bases left unmatched: 7. Germline CDR1 MNHNY, CDR2 SVGAGI (reference sequence). The CDR3 has 14 residues. CDR3 nucleotide sequence: TGTGCCAGCAGGATACTAACAGGGGGCACTGAAGCTTTCTTT. Amino acid sequence: CASRILTGGTEAFF.

In regard to this clone: Other DNA sequences of this sample code for an identical CDR3. The chain couples TRBV19 to TRBJ1-1, with D tentatively TRBD1 (6 bases). Germline lookup yields CDR1 LNHDA and CDR2 SQIVND (reference sequence). The CDR3 runs to 14 residues. Trimming left V 4 bases short and J 0 bases short, with 9 bases between. In nucleotides, the CDR3 is TGTGCCAGTAGTACCGGACAGTTGAACACTGAAGCTTTCTTT. As protein: CASSTGQLNTEAFF.

The chain has TRBV6-5 and TRBJ1-5; TRBD1 agrees at 7 bases. The germline V gene has CDR1 MNHEY and CDR2 SVGAGI. V lost 4 bases, J lost 5 bases, and 5 bases stayed unmatched. The CDR3 extends over 14 amino acids. CDR3 loop: CASSLNRGDQPQHF. For the CDR3, the DNA is TGTGCCAGCAGTTTAAACAGGGGCGATCAGCCCCAGCATTTT.

This clone was counted only a few times. The chain is built from TRBV2 and TRBJ1-6, with 9 bases lining up with TRBD1. The germline V gene has CDR1 SNHLY and CDR2 FYNNEI. The CDR3 length is 14 residues. With V trimmed by 5 bases and J by 7 bases, 3 bases remained unmatched. CDR3 nucleotides: TGTGCCAGCAGTCAGGACAGGGGAAATTCACCCCTCCACTTT. It is translated as CASSQDRGNSPLHF.

The chain employs TRBV25-1 and TRBJ2-5; a weak D match, TRBD1 (6 bases). The CDR3 spans 13 residues. V lost 6 bases to trimming and J lost 3 bases, with 11 bases between them. Germline CDR1 reads MGHDK; CDR2 reads SYGVNS. For the CDR3, the DNA is TGTGCCAGCAGCTTAACAGGGAAAGAGACCCAGTACTTC. This codes for CASSLTGKETQYF. Together with reference TRBV25-1 and TRBJ2-5, the CDR3 gives the full variable domain: EADIYQTPRYLVIGTGKKITLECSQTMGHDKMYWYQQDPGMELHLIHYSYGVNSTEKGDLSSESTVSRIRTEHFPLTLESARPSHTSQYLCASSLTGKETQYFGPGTRLLVL.

The CDR3 protein is CASSPLGTGGTEAFF. The DNA for the CDR3 is TGTGCCAGTAGTCCGCTCGGGACAGGGGGCACTGAAGCTTTCTTT. The chain uses TRBV19 and TRBJ1-1; 11 positions agree with TRBD1. This CDR3 is 15 amino acids long. V dropped 5 bases and J dropped 4; count of bases not matched to a gene: 6. Germline V gene data show CDR1 as LNHDA and CDR2 as SQIVND (reference sequence).

This sequence joins TRBV10-3 and TRBJ2-5; TRBD2 agrees at 11 bases. The V segment lost 4 bases and the J segment 4 bases; nucleotides outside the gene matches: 17. The germline CDR1 and CDR2 sequences are ENHRY and SYGVKD. CDR3 length: 19 amino acids. CDR3 nucleotide sequence: TGTGCCATCAGTGGGCCGCGAACACTAGCGGGGGAGGTTGGAGAGACCCAGTACTTC. It translates to CAISGPRTLAGEVGETQYF.

This clone has only one observation. The V and J genes are TRBV3-1 (or the pseudogene TRBV3-2) and TRBJ2-1; 10 bases match TRBD1. With V trimmed by 1 base and J by 10 bases, 7 bases remained unmatched. The CDR3 loop spans 15 amino acids. Germline V gene data show CDR1 as LGHDT and CDR2 as YNNKEL (reference sequence). The CDR3 loop reads CASSQVDRGVSEQFF. The CDR3 DNA sequence: TGTGCCAGCAGCCAAGTGGACAGGGGGGTTAGCGAGCAGTTCTTC.

The chain is built from TRBV4-3 and TRBJ2-3; 9 nucleotides agree with TRBD2. Looked up from germline, CDR1 is LGHNA and CDR2 is YSLEER. The CDR3 consists of 16 residues. With 0 bases clipped from V and 6 bases from J, the junction kept 7 bases outside the gene matches. CDR3 residues: CASSQDRGLAPDTQYF. CDR3 nucleotides: TGCGCCAGCAGCCAAGATAGAGGACTAGCGCCCGATACGCAGTATTTT.

The genes are TRBV4-3 and TRBJ2-2; TRBD1 might be the D (5 bases). This CDR3 has 17 residues. Germline CDR1 and CDR2: LGHNA and YSLEER. Trimming removed 0 bases at V and 0 bases at J, with 11 bases between. CDR3 loop: CASSQDHRSANTGELFF. CDR3 sequence (DNA): TGCGCCAGCAGCCAAGACCACAGGAGCGCGAACACCGGGGAGCTGTTTTTT.

The rearrangement links TRBV19 to TRBJ1-5; no firm D call. Germline V gene lookup returns CDR1 LNHDA and CDR2 SQIVND (reference sequence). Trimming removed 6 bases from V and 3 bases from J, with 9 bases in between. The CDR3 runs 13 residues. The CDR3 spells CASSGDNNQPQHF. The CDR3 bases are TGTGCCAGTAGCGGGGATAACAATCAGCCCCAGCATTTT. Drawing the rest from reference TRBV19 and TRBJ1-5, the complete variable domain is DGGITQSPKYLFRKEGQNVTLSCEQNLNHDAMYWYRQDPGQGLRLIYYSQIVNDFQKGDIAEGYSVSREKKESFPLTVTSAQKNPTAFYLCASSGDNNQPQHFGDGTRLSIL.

The chain couples TRBV7-9 to TRBJ1-2; perhaps TRBD1 as D (6 bases). Trimming cost V 3 bases and J 2 bases, with 16 bases left between them. The CDR3 contains 16 residues. Per the germline V gene, CDR1 is SEHNR and CDR2 is FQNEAQ (reference sequence). The CDR3 loop reads CASSFRVGAPNYGYTF. CDR3 in DNA: TGTGCCAGCAGCTTCAGGGTGGGGGCCCCGAACTATGGCTACACCTTC.

Only one count was recorded for this clone. The chain joins TRBV7-2 to TRBJ1-1; 8 nucleotides line up with TRBD1. There are 16 residues in the CDR3. J lost 8 bases, V lost 3 bases, and 14 bases had no gene match. Germline V gives CDR1 SGHTA, CDR2 FQGNSA. The CDR3: CASSLDRALPATEAFF. CDR3 DNA: TGTGCCAGCAGCTTGGACAGGGCCTTACCAGCGACAGAAGCTTTCTTT.

The sample holds a few counts of this clone. The V gene is TRBV5-1, the J gene TRBJ2-7; tentative D call: TRBD1 (6 bases). Germline values: CDR1 SGHRS, CDR2 YFSETQ. The CDR3 totals 15 residues. Trimming took 0 bases from V and 1 from J, leaving 11 bases between them. CDR3 bases: TGCGCCAGCAGCTTGGGCAGCCAGGGGTCCTACGAGCAGTACTTC. This translates into CASSLGSQGSYEQYF.

The rearrangement links TRBV5-8 to TRBJ1-5, with a tentative D call TRBD1 (6 bases). The CDR3 covers 16 residues. Germline V gives CDR1 SGHTS, CDR2 YDEGEE. V lost 0 bases and J lost 3, with 13 bases in between. Here the CDR3 DNA reads TGTGCCAGCAGCTTGGAGGCAGGGGCGGTCAATCAGCCCCAGCATTTT. This sequence encodes CASSLEAGAVNQPQHF.